This section outlines one T cell receptor beta chain sequence together with its context. Antigen: not known. Here immunoSEQ multiplex PCR was the method, and the copy in TCRdb shows in-frame clones only, minus some. This sample has approximately 80,000 clones, with approximately 89% found just once. This entry comes from a study of OX40 agonist ivuxolimab in advanced cancers. CDR3 size: 14 residues. Looked up from germline, CDR1 is SGHNT and CDR2 is YYREEE (reference sequence). Trimming took 0 bases from V and 5 from J, leaving 8 bases between them. Study-wide points: Researchers did not establish what antigens the expanded peripheral T cells target.

The rearrangement uses TRBV5-4 and TRBJ1-4; D not resolved. The sequencing used CD4+ or CD8+ T cells sorted from blood, collected in a trial of the OX40 agonist ivuxolimab. This receptor was obtained from an adult with an advanced solid tumor such as melanoma, head and neck, liver or kidney cancer. The CDR3 region has the DNA TGTGCCAGCAGCTTGGCGGCCACGAATGAAAAACTGTTTTTT. This gives the protein CASSLAATNEKLFF. The entire variable domain, with the rest obtained from reference TRBV5-4 and TRBJ1-4, is as follows: ETGVTQSPTHLIKTRGQQVTLRCSSQSGHNTVSWYQQALGQGPQFIFQYYREEENGRGNFPPRFSGLQFPNYSSELNVNALELDDSALYLCASSLAATNEKLFFGSGTQLSVL.